The text below deals with one TCR beta chain. The CDR3 loop spans 17 amino acids. Trimming cost V 0 bases and J 7 bases; bases outside gene matches: 8. The V gene's germline CDR1 is MGHRA and CDR2 YSYEKL. This entry belongs to a study of T cells after yellow fever vaccination. Generation of TCR cDNA used 5'RACE template switching (which added a universal primer site and UMIs). TCRdb reprocessed the 5' RACE reads with MiXCR, giving one entry per CDR3 protein. The repertoire has about 58,000 distinct CDR3 sequences, around 7% of them found once; the top ten carry less than 45%. The sample was CD8+ T cells sorted from PBMCs, taken on the day of the first yellow fever vaccination. The rearrangement joins TRBV4-1 to TRBJ1-6; 8 nucleotides agree with TRBD1. The sequence was obtained from a man aged 18 to 29 who received the YFV17D yellow fever vaccine. The CDR3 spells CASSQESHRDRNSPLHF. The CDR3 DNA is TGCGCCAGCAGCCAAGAAAGTCACCGGGACAGGAATTCACCCCTCCACTTT.